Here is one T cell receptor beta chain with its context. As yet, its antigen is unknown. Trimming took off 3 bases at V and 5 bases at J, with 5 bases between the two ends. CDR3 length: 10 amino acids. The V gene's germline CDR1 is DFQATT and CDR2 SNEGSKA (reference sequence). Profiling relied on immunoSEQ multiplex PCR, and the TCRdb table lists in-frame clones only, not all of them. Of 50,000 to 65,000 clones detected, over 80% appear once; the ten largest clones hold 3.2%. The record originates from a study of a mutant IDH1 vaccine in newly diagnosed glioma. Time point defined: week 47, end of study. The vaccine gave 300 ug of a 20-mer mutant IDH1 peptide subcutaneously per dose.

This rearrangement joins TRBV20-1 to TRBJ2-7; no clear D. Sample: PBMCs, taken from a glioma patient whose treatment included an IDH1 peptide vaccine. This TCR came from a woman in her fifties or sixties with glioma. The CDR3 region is CSASHHEQYF. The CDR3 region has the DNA TGCAGTGCTAGCCACCACGAGCAGTACTTC.